These 9 T cell receptor beta chains came from one sample sequenced in a study of cytomegalovirus exposure and HLA in healthy donors. The PCR was carried out with 60 Vbeta primers and 13 Jbeta primers. Clones were sequenced by immunoSEQ multiplex PCR, and TCRdb holds only the in-frame ones, with some missing. The sample gives roughly 120,000 clones, 81% of which show up once; 3.9% is in the top ten. The sample taken for sequencing was PBMCs. The receptors shown here come from a young woman in good health and CMV-seronegative.

The chain links TRBV28 to TRBJ1-1; 9 nucleotides align to TRBD1. V shed 3 bases, J shed 8 bases, and the junction held 7 bases outside the gene matches. There are 14 residues in the CDR3. In germline, CDR1 is MDHEN, CDR2 SYDVKM. The CDR3 here is CASSFGTGSLEAFF. The CDR3 region has the DNA TGTGCCAGCAGTTTCGGGACAGGGAGTCTGGAAGCTTTCTTT.

V gene TRBV7-3 combines with J gene TRBJ2-1; D may be TRBD2 (7 bases). The CDR3 is made up of 12 amino acids. Trimming cost V 8 bases and J 11 bases, with 16 bases left between them. Germline values: CDR1 SGHTA, CDR2 FQGTGA. DNA for the CDR3: TGTGCCAGCTCCCAGGGGAGGGGGAAGCAGTTCTTC. Translation: CASSQGRGKQFF.

This rearrangement joins TRBV7-6 to TRBJ2-3; D uncertain. V gave up 0 bases and J gave up 0 bases, with 7 bases separating them. The CDR3 covers 15 residues. The germline CDR1 and CDR2 sequences are SGHVS and FNYEAQ. This CDR3 is CASSLAVTSTDTQYF. CDR3 coding DNA: TGTGCCAGCAGCTTAGCGGTGACTAGCACAGATACGCAGTATTTT.

The V call is TRBV5-6, the J call TRBJ2-1; D gene uncertain. Trimming removed 0 bases from V and 0 bases from J, with 10 bases in between. Germline CDR1 reads SGHDT; CDR2 reads YYEEEE. The CDR3 length is 16 residues. The CDR3 sequence: CASSLVGPLSYNEQFF. CDR3 nucleotide sequence: TGTGCCAGCAGCTTGGTGGGCCCACTCTCCTACAATGAGCAGTTCTTC.

V and J are TRBV6-1 and TRBJ2-5; 9 bases map to TRBD1. Germline loops: CDR1 MNHNS, CDR2 SASEGT. The ends lost 5 bases at V and 2 bases at J; junction bases unmatched: 6. This CDR3 region has 15 residues. CDR3 DNA sequence: TGTGCCAGCAGTCCTACAGGGGGCGGACAAGAGACCCAGTACTTC. This encodes CASSPTGGGQETQYF.

The J gene is TRBJ1-1, the V gene TRBV27, with 11 nucleotides matching TRBD1. CDR1 and CDR2 (germline): MNHEY, SMNVEV (reference sequence). CDR3 length equals 16 residues. With V trimmed by 4 bases and J by 2 bases, 6 bases remained unmatched. The CDR3 DNA follows: TGTGCCAGCAGTTGGGGACAGGGGGTGCCCAACACTGAAGCTTTCTTT. It yields the protein CASSWGQGVPNTEAFF.

DNA for the CDR3: TGTGCCAGCAGCTTAGCGAGGCTAAACCCTCCCTCATTAAACATTCAGTACTTC. Amino acid sequence: CASSLARLNPPSLNIQYF. The chain combines TRBV7-9 with TRBJ2-4; the D is unclear. Between the trimmed V and J ends, which lost 0 bases and 6 bases, there was a span of 21 bases. This CDR3 region has 18 residues. CDR1 and CDR2 from the germline V gene are SEHNR and FQNEAQ (reference sequence).

This clone has more than one count but fewer than ten. V usage is TRBV7-2 and J usage is TRBJ2-2, with TRBD2 identical over 7 bases. V was clipped by 0 bases and J by 7 bases; unmatched bases: 2. Germline values: CDR1 SGHTA, CDR2 FQGNSA. The CDR3 loop spans 14 amino acids. CDR3 region: CASSLAGGSGELFF. The CDR3 DNA follows: TGTGCCAGCAGCTTAGCGGGGGGGAGCGGGGAGCTGTTTTTT.

This clone was found a few times. The chain is built from TRBV30 and TRBJ2-3; possibly TRBD2 for D (6 bases). Germline CDR1 is GTSNPN and CDR2 is SVGIG (reference sequence). The CDR3 sequence is 13 residues long. Trimming removed 3 bases from V and 4 bases from J, with 11 bases in between. CDR3 sequence reads: CAWSGGGSDTQYF. The CDR3 DNA follows: TGTGCCTGGAGCGGGGGAGGCTCAGATACGCAGTATTTT.